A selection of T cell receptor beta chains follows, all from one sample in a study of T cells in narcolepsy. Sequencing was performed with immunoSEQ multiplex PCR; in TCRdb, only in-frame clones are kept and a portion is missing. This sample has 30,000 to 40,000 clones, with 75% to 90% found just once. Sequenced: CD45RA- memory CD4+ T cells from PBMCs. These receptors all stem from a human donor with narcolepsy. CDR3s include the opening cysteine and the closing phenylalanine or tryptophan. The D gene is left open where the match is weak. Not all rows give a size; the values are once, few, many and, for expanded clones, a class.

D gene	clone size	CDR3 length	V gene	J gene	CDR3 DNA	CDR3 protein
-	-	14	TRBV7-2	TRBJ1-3	TGTGCCAGCAGCTCCCTGTTCAAGGGAAACACCATATATTTT	CASSSLFKGNTIYF
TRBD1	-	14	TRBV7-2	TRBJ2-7	TGTGCCAGCAGCTTGGGACAGGGAGCCTACGAGCAGTACTTC	CASSLGQGAYEQYF
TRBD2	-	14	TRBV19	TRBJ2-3	TGTGCCAGTAGTAGTTTCGAGCGGGGGGCAACGCAGTATTTT	CASSSFERGATQYF
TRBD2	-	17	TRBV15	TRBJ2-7	TGTGCCACCAGCAGAGATCAGGGACTAGCGGGGTCCTACGAGCAGTACTTC	CATSRDQGLAGSYEQYF
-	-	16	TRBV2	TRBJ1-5	TGTGCCAGCAGTGCCCGAACAGGGAACAGCAATCAGCCCCAGCATTTT	CASSARTGNSNQPQHF
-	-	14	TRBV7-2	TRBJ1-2	TGTGCCAGCAGCTTATCGGGGGCTAACTATGGCTACACCTTC	CASSLSGANYGYTF
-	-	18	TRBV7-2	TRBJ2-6	TGTGCCAGCAGCCCGGGGGGGACAGGGTACTCTGGGGCCAACGTCCTGACTTTC	CASSPGGTGYSGANVLTF
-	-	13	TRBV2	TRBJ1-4	TGTGCCAGCAGCTCAGATTTTAATGAAAAACTGTTTTTT	CASSSDFNEKLFF
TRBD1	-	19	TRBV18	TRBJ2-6	TGTGCCAGCTCACCGCTCCCGACAGGGGACGTGGCTGGGGCCAACGTCCTGACTTTC	CASSPLPTGDVAGANVLTF
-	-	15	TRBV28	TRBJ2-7	TGTGCCAGCAGCTCAGGGGCCCCGAGCTCCTACGAGCAGTACTTC	CASSSGAPSSYEQYF
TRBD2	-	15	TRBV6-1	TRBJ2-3	TGTGCCAGCAGGGGACTAGCGGGGGGGCGAGATACGCAGTATTTT	CASRGLAGGRDTQYF
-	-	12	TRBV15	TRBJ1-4	TGTGCCACCAGCAGAGAAGGGGAAAAACTGTTTTTT	CATSREGEKLFF
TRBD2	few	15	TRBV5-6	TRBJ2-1	TGTGCCAGCAGCGTATTAGCGGGGGGGCCAAATGAGCAGTTCTTC	CASSVLAGGPNEQFF
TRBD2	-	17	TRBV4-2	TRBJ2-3	TGTGCCAGCAGCCAAGATATGGCTAGCGGGGGGACAGATACGCAGTATTTT	CASSQDMASGGTDTQYF
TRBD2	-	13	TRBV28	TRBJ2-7	TGTGCCAGCAGGCCTAGCGGGAGCTACGAGCAGTACTTC	CASRPSGSYEQYF
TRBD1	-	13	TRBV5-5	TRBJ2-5	TGTGCCAGCAGCTCCGACAGGGGAGAGACCCAGTACTTC	CASSSDRGETQYF
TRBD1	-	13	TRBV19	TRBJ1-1	TGTGCCAGTACCCGACAGGGGTTCACTGAAGCTTTCTTT	CASTRQGFTEAFF
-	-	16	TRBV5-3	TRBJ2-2	TGTGCCAGAAGTTTCGACTGCTGGGCTTACACCGGGGAGCTGTTTTTT	CARSFDCWAYTGELFF
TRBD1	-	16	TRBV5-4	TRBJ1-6	TGTGCCAGCAGCCCGACGGGACAGGGGGACAATTCACCCCTCCACTTT	CASSPTGQGDNSPLHF
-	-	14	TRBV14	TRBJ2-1	TGTGCCAGCAGCCAAGGAACCGTACTCAATGAGCAGTTCTTC	CASSQGTVLNEQFF
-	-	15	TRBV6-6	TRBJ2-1	TGTGCCAGCACCCCTGGGGGGGCTACCCACAATGAGCAGTTCTTC	CASTPGGATHNEQFF
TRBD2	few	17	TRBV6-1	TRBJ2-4	TGTGCCAGCAGTGGGGGGGGGATATCTTTAGCCAAAAACATTCAGTACTTC	CASSGGGISLAKNIQYF
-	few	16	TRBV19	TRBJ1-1	TGTGCCAGTAGCCATGGGAGGGCCCAAATGAACACTGAAGCTTTCTTT	CASSHGRAQMNTEAFF
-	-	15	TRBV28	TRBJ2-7	TGTGCCAGCACCCTGTGGCAGACCGGAATTTACGAGCAGTACTTC	CASTLWQTGIYEQYF
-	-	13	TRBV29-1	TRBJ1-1	TGCAGCGTTGAGGGAAGGGGACGAACTGAAGCTTTCTTT	CSVEGRGRTEAFF
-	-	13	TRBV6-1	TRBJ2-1	TGTGCCAGCAGGAACCTAGGTTACAATGAGCAGTTCTTC	CASRNLGYNEQFF
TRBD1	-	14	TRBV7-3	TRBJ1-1	TGTGCCAGCAGTAGGGACAGGGGAGGTACTGAAGCTTTCTTT	CASSRDRGGTEAFF
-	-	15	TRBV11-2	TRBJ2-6	TGTGCCAGCAGCTTCGGATTCTCTGGGGCCAACGTCCTGACTTTC	CASSFGFSGANVLTF
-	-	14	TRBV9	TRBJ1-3	TGTGCCAGCAGCGTAGTGGGCCGAGGAAACACCATATATTTT	CASSVVGRGNTIYF
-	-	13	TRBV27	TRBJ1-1	TGTGCCAGCAGACATAACTCGGGCACTGAAGCTTTCTTT	CASRHNSGTEAFF
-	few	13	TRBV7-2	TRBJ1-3	TGTGCCAGCAGCCGGACTACCGGAAACACCATATATTTT	CASSRTTGNTIYF
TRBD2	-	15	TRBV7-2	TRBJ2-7	TGTGCCAGCAGTCAGACGGGACTAGCGGGAGCCGAGCAGTACTTC	CASSQTGLAGAEQYF
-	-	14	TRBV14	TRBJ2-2	TGTGCCAGCAGCCGAGCCCTGAACACCGGGGAGCTGTTTTTT	CASSRALNTGELFF
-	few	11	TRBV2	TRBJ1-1	TGTGCCAGCAGCGTTAACACTGAAGCTTTCTTT	CASSVNTEAFF
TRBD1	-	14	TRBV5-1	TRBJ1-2	TGCGCCAGCGCCCCCCGGACAGGGGCAAATGGCTACACCTTC	CASAPRTGANGYTF
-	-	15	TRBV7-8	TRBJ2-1	TGTGCCAGCAGCTTAGAAAAACTTGTGGGCAATGAGCAGTTCTTC	CASSLEKLVGNEQFF
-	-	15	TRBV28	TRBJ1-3	TGTGCCAGCAGTTTAGCGGCAGGTGGGACAAACACCATATATTTT	CASSLAAGGTNTIYF
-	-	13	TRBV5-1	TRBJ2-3	TGCGCCAGCAGCCACCGTCCCGAGAATACGCAGTATTTT	CASSHRPENTQYF
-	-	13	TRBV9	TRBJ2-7	TGTGCCAGCAGCGTAGTACCGGGGTCCGAGCAGTACTTC	CASSVVPGSEQYF
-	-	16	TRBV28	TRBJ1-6	TGTGCCAGCAGTTTATACCGAAACTCCTATAATTCACCCCTCCACTTT	CASSLYRNSYNSPLHF
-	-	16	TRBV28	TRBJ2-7	TGTGCCAGCAGTGCACCCGGGAGACACTGGACATACGAGCAGTACTTC	CASSAPGRHWTYEQYF
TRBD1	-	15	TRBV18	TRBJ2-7	TGTGCCAGCTCACCCGAGACAGGGAGATCCTACGAGCAGTACTTC	CASSPETGRSYEQYF
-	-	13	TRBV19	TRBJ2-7	TGTGCCAGTAGTCGGTGGAGCTCCTACGAGCAGTACTTC	CASSRWSSYEQYF
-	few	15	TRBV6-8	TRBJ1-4	TGTGCCAGCAGTTACTCGGGGGACACTAATGAAAAACTGTTTTTT	CASSYSGDTNEKLFF
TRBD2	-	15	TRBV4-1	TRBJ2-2	TGCGCCAGCAGCAGAGGGGGACTAGGCACCGGGGAGCTGTTTTTT	CASSRGGLGTGELFF
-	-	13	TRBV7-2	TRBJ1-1	TGTGCCAGCAGCTACAGGGTTGGCACTGAAGCTTTCTTT	CASSYRVGTEAFF
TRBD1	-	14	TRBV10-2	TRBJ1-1	TGCGCCAGCAGTAGACAGGGGGGGAACACTGAAGCTTTCTTT	CASSRQGGNTEAFF
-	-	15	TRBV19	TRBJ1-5	TGTGCCAGTAGTACTGGACAGCATAGCAATCAGCCCCAGCATTTT	CASSTGQHSNQPQHF
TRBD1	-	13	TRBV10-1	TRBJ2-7	TGCGCCAGCAACGGACAGGGGTGGGACGAGCAGTACTTC	CASNGQGWDEQYF